This T cell receptor beta chain was retrieved from a study of response to subunit inactivated influenza vaccine. Study-wide findings and caveats: T cells newly recruited by each seasonal influenza vaccination are few, the authors suggested.

Using its own MiXCR run on the RT-PCR reads, TCRdb lists one record per CDR3 protein. The sample yields roughly 670,000 distinct CDR3 sequences, around 15% seen once. This clonotype has just a few counts. What it binds is not known. The TCR originated in a man aged 45-60 years who received an inactivated influenza vaccine. The specimen was PBMCs from blood, collected approximately 15 days before vaccination.

The CDR3, as DNA: TGCAGTGCTAGGGGCAGATCAAGGCAGTACTTC. The encoded protein is CSARGRSRQYF. The V gene is TRBV20-1, the J gene TRBJ2-7; D ambiguous. Germline V CDR1 and CDR2: DFQATT, SNEGSKA (reference sequence). This CDR3 is 11 amino acids long. The V end was cut by 3 bases, the J end by 9 bases, with 12 bases between.